These T cell receptor beta chains were read from a single sample in a study of OX40 agonist ivuxolimab in advanced cancers. Sequencing was performed with immunoSEQ multiplex PCR; in TCRdb, only in-frame clones are kept and a portion is missing. The table lists more than 65,000 clones, approximately 89% of them singletons. Material: CD4+ or CD8+ T cells sorted from blood, obtained in a trial of the OX40 agonist ivuxolimab. These receptors were collected from an adult with an advanced solid tumor such as melanoma, head and neck, liver or kidney cancer. Both conserved end residues are part of each CDR3. The D gene is left open where the match is weak. The size entry is marked missing in some rows and otherwise reads once, few, many or a size class.

d_call j_call clone_size v_call cdr3_aa cdr3_nt
- TRBJ2-1 - TRBV28 CASSLDGGVYNEQFF TGTGCCAGCAGTTTAGATGGCGGCGTCTACAATGAGCAGTTCTTC
- TRBJ2-2 - TRBV5-1 CASSLVVRDTGELFF TGCGCCAGCAGCTTGGTGGTGCGAGACACCGGGGAGCTGTTTTTT
- TRBJ2-1 - TRBV7-8 CASSLAPPGATRSYNEQFF TGTGCCAGCAGCTTAGCACCTCCTGGGGCGACCCGCTCCTACAATGAGCAGTTCTTC
TRBD1 TRBJ2-1 - TRBV7-3 CASSLRTGVNNEQFF TGTGCCAGCAGCTTAAGAACAGGGGTTAACAATGAGCAGTTCTTC
- TRBJ1-4 once TRBV7-6 CASSTRGGVDEKLFF TGTGCCAGCAGCACCCGAGGTGGCGTAGATGAAAAACTGTTTTTT
- TRBJ2-5 - TRBV9 CASSVDQETQYF TGTGCCAGCAGCGTCGACCAAGAGACCCAGTACTTC
TRBD1 TRBJ2-3 - TRBV27 CASSLWGTGSTDTQYF TGTGCCAGCAGTTTATGGGGGACAGGAAGCACAGATACGCAGTATTTT
TRBD1 TRBJ2-4 - TRBV19 CASIDRVGAKNIQYF TGTGCCAGCATCGACAGGGTGGGTGCCAAAAACATTCAGTACTTC
TRBD2 TRBJ2-2 - TRBV19 CASSPGASGRYTGELFF TGTGCCAGTAGTCCCGGGGCTAGCGGGAGGTACACCGGGGAGCTGTTTTTT
- TRBJ2-1 - TRBV9 CASSVEAVGNEQFF TGTGCCAGCAGCGTAGAGGCGGTAGGGAATGAGCAGTTCTTC
- TRBJ1-3 - TRBV29-1 CSSEIGNTIYF TGCAGCTCGGAAATTGGAAACACCATATATTTT
- TRBJ1-5 - TRBV28 CASRGGGPGQPQHF TGTGCCAGCAGAGGAGGGGGTCCGGGTCAGCCCCAGCATTTT
- TRBJ2-1 - TRBV6-1 CASRREGSGEQFF TGTGCCAGCAGGAGGGAAGGGAGTGGTGAGCAGTTCTTC
TRBD2 TRBJ2-5 - TRBV19 CASSISGRETQYF TGTGCCAGTAGTATCAGCGGGAGGGAGACCCAGTACTTC